The 29 T cell receptor beta chains given below trace back to one sample, sequenced in a study of blood T cells in healthy people across ages. Primers used in a second PCR of about 6 to 12 cycles were a sample-barcoded 5' primer and a J-beta primer mix. TCRdb passed the 5' RACE reads through MiXCR, listing each CDR3 protein once. The sample holds about 1.7 million distinct CDR3 sequences, about 28% seen once. Material for sequencing was blood. These receptor sequences come from a woman aged 25 to 39 in good health.

This clonotype was observed a few times. CDR3 protein: CSARDPTTSGETQYF. CDR3 nucleotides: TGCAGTGCTAGAGATCCGACGACCTCCGGTGAGACCCAGTACTTC. The chain uses TRBV20-1 and TRBJ2-5; D unresolved. The germline gives CDR1 DFQATT, CDR2 SNEGSKA (reference sequence). Trimming pared 0 bases from V and 5 bases from J, leaving 16 bases between. This CDR3 has 15 residues.

This clonotype has a count of ten or more. The CDR3 DNA is TGTGCCAGCAGCGACGCTCGCCCCTCGTTTGGCTACACCTTC. Its protein is CASSDARPSFGYTF. V usage is TRBV7-8 and J usage is TRBJ1-2; D remains unclear. V lost 5 bases and J 7 bases, leaving 17 bases between the germline ends. This CDR3 region has 14 residues. CDR1 is SGHVS and CDR2 is FQNEAQ in the germline V gene.

This clonotype has just a few counts. This chain links TRBV7-2 with TRBJ2-7; 10 bases fit TRBD2. This CDR3 region has 17 residues. V gave up 4 bases and J gave up 3 bases; unmatched junction bases: 12. Germline CDR1 is SGHTA and CDR2 is FQGNSA. This chain's CDR3 is CASSSGGTSGTFYEQYF. In DNA, the CDR3 is TGTGCCAGCAGCTCGGGAGGAACTAGCGGGACTTTCTACGAGCAGTACTTC.

This clonotype was recorded a few times. The chain has TRBV18 and TRBJ2-5; D not resolved. Per germline, CDR1 KGHSH and CDR2 LQKENI. V shed 4 bases and J shed 2 bases, with 17 bases lying between them. The CDR3 is made up of 16 amino acids. CDR3 sequence: CASSRDFIGSQETQYF. The CDR3 DNA sequence: TGTGCCAGCTCACGAGATTTCATCGGTTCTCAAGAGACCCAGTACTTC.

The chain joins TRBV20-1 to TRBJ2-3; D unresolved. V was cut by 5 bases and J by 6 bases, with 12 bases left in between. Germline-derived CDR1 and CDR2 are DFQATT and SNEGSKA (reference sequence). The CDR3 consists of 12 residues. CDR3 loop: CSASLCRDTQYF. In DNA form, the CDR3 reads TGCAGTGCTTCGCTTTGTAGGGATACGCAGTATTTT.

This clonotype was seen a handful of times. This chain connects TRBV7-3 to TRBJ2-3; 8 bases map to TRBD2. V trimming: 2 bases; J trimming: 1 base; junction bases outside the gene matches: 5. Germline loops: CDR1 SGHTA, CDR2 FQGTGA. CDR3 length: 16 amino acids. The chain's CDR3 is CASSLQGAGGTDTQYF. CDR3 bases: TGTGCCAGCAGCTTACAAGGAGCGGGGGGCACAGATACGCAGTATTTT.

This clonotype was observed a few times. The chain employs TRBV11-2 and TRBJ2-3, with 8 bases identical to TRBD2. Germline V CDR1 and CDR2: SGHAT, FQNNGV. V lost 5 bases to trimming and J lost 1 base; unmatched junction nucleotides: 5. The CDR3 totals 15 residues. The CDR3 loop is CASSPSGYRTDTQYF. DNA for the CDR3: TGTGCCAGCAGCCCTAGCGGGTACCGCACAGATACGCAGTATTTT.

This clonotype has just a few counts. The gene calls are TRBV7-7 and TRBJ2-5, with 9 bases identical to TRBD1. V trimming: 5 bases; J trimming: 5 bases; junction bases outside the gene matches: 9. This CDR3 spans 15 amino acids. The germline CDR1 and CDR2 sequences are SSHAT and FNYEAQ (reference sequence). CDR3 sequence: CASSPDRGESETQYF. In nucleotides, the CDR3 is TGTGCCAGCAGCCCCGACAGGGGGGAATCGGAGACCCAGTACTTC.

This clonotype was observed a few times. An end of the junction does not agree with germline; a read error may underlie this. V is TRBV6-6 and J is TRBJ2-7; perhaps TRBD2 as D (6 bases). CDR3 length: 14 amino acids. Per germline, CDR1 MNHNY and CDR2 SVGAGI (reference sequence). The CDR3 nucleotides are TGTGCCAGCAGCCGCGCGGGATCCTCCCACGAGCAGTACTTC. Its protein is CASSRAGSSHEQYF.

This clonotype was seen many times. The chain employs TRBV7-2 and TRBJ2-3; D not certain. This CDR3 is built from 14 residues. V was shortened by 1 base and J by 4 bases, with 9 bases between the two germline ends. CDR1 and CDR2 from the germline V gene are SGHTA and FQGNSA. CDR3 region: CASSLGGNSDTQYF. The CDR3 region has the DNA TGTGCCAGCAGCTTAGGGGGAAACTCAGATACGCAGTATTTT.

This clonotype showed up many times. The chain uses TRBV6-2 or TRBV6-3 and TRBJ1-5; D is unresolved. Germline V CDR1 and CDR2: MNHEY, SVGEGT. CDR3 length: 12 amino acids. V lost 8 bases and J lost 5, with 10 bases in between. The CDR3 loop reads CASRRGDQPQHF. CDR3 coding DNA: TGTGCCAGCCGTCGGGGAGATCAGCCCCAGCATTTT.

This clonotype showed up many times. The chain employs TRBV6-2 or TRBV6-3 and TRBJ1-5; TRBD1 aligns across 7 bases. The CDR3 consists of 15 residues. Per germline, CDR1 MNHEY and CDR2 SVGEGT. V trimming: 0 bases; J trimming: 7 bases; junction bases outside the gene matches: 6. The CDR3 loop reads CASSYSWTGPQPQHF. The CDR3 DNA is TGTGCCAGCAGTTACTCTTGGACAGGCCCCCAGCCCCAGCATTTT.

J is TRBJ2-7 and V is TRBV5-1; D is ambiguous. This CDR3 is 14 amino acids long. Trimming cost V 6 bases and J 0 bases, with 13 bases left between them. Germline CDR1 is SGHRS and CDR2 is YFSETQ. The CDR3 DNA reads as TGCGCCAGCAAAGTTGTGCAGGACTCCTACGAGCAGTACTTC. It encodes CASKVVQDSYEQYF.

This clonotype was observed a few times. V gene TRBV19 combines with J gene TRBJ1-2, with TRBD1 matching over 8 bases. From germline, CDR1 is LNHDA and CDR2 SQIVND (reference sequence). V was clipped by 5 bases and J by 6 bases; unmatched bases: 11. The CDR3 is 15 residues long. The CDR3 here is CASSPIPDRGDGYTF. The CDR3 nucleotides are TGTGCCAGTAGTCCAATCCCAGACAGGGGAGATGGCTACACCTTC. Looking up the rest from reference TRBV19 and TRBJ1-2 gives the full variable domain: DGGITQSPKYLFRKEGQNVTLSCEQNLNHDAMYWYRQDPGQGLRLIYYSQIVNDFQKGDIAEGYSVSREKKESFPLTVTSAQKNPTAFYLCASSPIPDRGDGYTFGSGTRLTVV.

The chain recombines TRBV30 with TRBJ2-6; no clear D gene. This CDR3 is built from 12 residues. In germline, CDR1 is GTSNPN, CDR2 SVGIG (reference sequence). The V end lost 7 bases, the J end lost 4 bases, and 8 bases lay between the germline ends. DNA for the CDR3: TGTGCCTTAGGTTCGGGGGCCAACGTCCTGACTTTC. This sequence encodes CALGSGANVLTF.

Turning to this clonotype: At one end the junction does not follow the germline gene, possibly because of a read error. CDR3 sequence: CAGSEDSRGTYGQYF. The CDR3 DNA reads TGTGCCGGCAGTGAAGATTCCAGGGGGACCTACGGGCAGTACTTC. The rearrangement uses TRBV6-1 and TRBJ2-7, with TRBD1 identical over 7 bases. The CDR3 covers 15 residues. CDR1 and CDR2 from the germline V gene are MNHNS and SASEGT.

V is TRBV10-3 and J is TRBJ2-7; tentative D call: TRBD1 (5 bases). TRBJ2-5 explains the end of the DNA better; the J call may be wrong. Germline V gene sequence: CDR1 ENHRY, CDR2 SYGVKD. The CDR3 length is 13 residues. The CDR3 DNA follows: TGTGCCATCAGTGATGGGGCCTTGGAGACCCAGTACTTC. Translation: CAISDGALETQYF.

This clonotype was detected ten times or more. V and J are TRBV7-2 and TRBJ2-1; D possibly uses TRBD1 or TRBD2 (5 bases each). The CDR3 runs 14 residues. Germline CDR1 is SGHTA and CDR2 is FQGNSA. V lost 5 bases, J lost 7 bases, and 15 bases lay in between. This CDR3 is CASSPRGATNEQFF. CDR3 coding DNA: TGTGCCAGCAGCCCCCGAGGGGCGACGAATGAGCAGTTCTTC.

This clonotype was seen only a few times. The rearrangement uses TRBV7-2 and TRBJ2-2, with 8 bases identical to TRBD2. Germline V gene lookup returns CDR1 SGHTA and CDR2 FQGNSA. The CDR3 totals 16 residues. V was clipped by 5 bases and J by 4 bases; unmatched bases: 9. The CDR3 coding sequence is TGTGCCAGCAGCCTGCTAGCGGGCGACTTCACCGGGGAGCTGTTTTTT. Translating gives CASSLLAGDFTGELFF.

This clonotype was recorded a few times. The chain uses TRBV29-1 and TRBJ2-2; the D gene is possibly TRBD2 (5 bases). In germline, CDR1 is SQVTM, CDR2 ANQGSEA. This CDR3 has 12 amino acids. V was pared by 1 base and J by 5 bases, with 5 bases between. The CDR3 DNA reads TGCAGCGTTGAAGGAGGGACCGGGGAGCTGTTTTTT. Its protein is CSVEGGTGELFF.

The table lists this clonotype with a few counts. The chain is built from TRBV28 and TRBJ2-3; 7 nucleotides agree with TRBD1. This CDR3 has 15 amino acids. The V and J ends lost 6 bases and 5 bases, in that order; junction bases with no gene match: 11. The germline V gene encodes CDR1 MDHEN and CDR2 SYDVKM. The DNA of the CDR3 is TGTGCCAGCAGCATGGGACAGCTCATGGGAGATACGCAGTATTTT. Translated: CASSMGQLMGDTQYF.

This clonotype was recorded many times. V gene TRBV5-1 combines with J gene TRBJ2-6; D is unclear. The CDR3 consists of 18 residues. Germline loops: CDR1 SGHRS, CDR2 YFSETQ. Trimming cost V 1 base and J 0 bases, with 14 bases left between them. As DNA, the CDR3 is TGCGCCAGCAGCTTGTCTGGGCCGTCCACCTCTGGGGCCAACGTCCTGACTTTC. It translates to CASSLSGPSTSGANVLTF.

This clonotype was found a few times. The chain joins TRBV18 to TRBJ2-1, with D possibly being TRBD2 (5 bases). The germline gives CDR1 KGHSH, CDR2 LQKENI. Trimming stripped 3 bases from V and 8 bases from J, with 11 bases between. CDR3 length: 13 residues. The CDR3 sequence: CASSPTLGDEQFF. The CDR3 coding sequence is TGTGCCAGCTCACCTACTCTCGGGGATGAGCAGTTCTTC.

This clonotype was seen only a few times. The V and J genes are TRBV5-1 and TRBJ1-1; D remains unclear. Germline V gene lookup returns CDR1 SGHRS and CDR2 YFSETQ. V lost 2 bases, J lost 2 bases, and 7 bases lay in between. The CDR3 has 13 amino acids. CDR3 amino acids: CASSFEYNTEAFF. CDR3 bases: TGCGCCAGCAGCTTTGAGTATAACACTGAAGCTTTCTTT.

This clonotype was found a few times. This chain uses TRBV7-2 with TRBJ1-1; 8 bases fit TRBD1. The germline gives CDR1 SGHTA, CDR2 FQGNSA. V shed 1 base, J shed 3 bases, and the junction held 4 bases outside the gene matches. The CDR3 extends over 15 amino acids. The CDR3 loop reads CASSLEYRGYTEAFF. CDR3 sequence (DNA): TGTGCCAGCAGCTTAGAGTACAGGGGGTACACTGAAGCTTTCTTT. Full variable domain (rest looked up from reference TRBV7-2 and TRBJ1-1): GAGVSQSPSNKVTEKGKDVELRCDPISGHTALYWYRQSLGQGLEFLIYFQGNSAPDKSGLPSDRFSAERTGGSVSTLTIQRTQQEDSAVYLCASSLEYRGYTEAFFGQGTRLTVV.

The rearrangement uses TRBV12-3 or TRBV12-4 and TRBJ2-7; 9 nucleotides agree with TRBD1. The CDR3 length is 14 residues. J lost 5 bases, V lost 6 bases, and 8 bases had no gene match. CDR3: CASRPGTGSHEQYF. The DNA of the CDR3 is TGTGCCAGCAGGCCCGGGACAGGGTCCCACGAGCAGTACTTC.

A remark on this clonotype: An end of the junction differs from the germline gene, which may be a read error. V is TRBV6-2 or TRBV6-3 and J is TRBJ2-3, with D tentatively TRBD1 (6 bases). The CDR3 has 11 residues. CDR1 and CDR2 (germline): MNHEY, SVGEGT. The CDR3 nucleotides read TGCGCCAGTGCACAGGGAGATACGCAGTATTTT. This sequence encodes CASAQGDTQYF.

V and J are TRBV20-1 and TRBJ2-3; 10 bases are a match to TRBD1. CDR1 and CDR2 (germline): DFQATT, SNEGSKA (reference sequence). The CDR3 sequence is 12 residues long. CDR3 loop: CRAGQGRDTQYF. In nucleotides, the CDR3 is TGCAGGGCGGGACAGGGGAGAGATACGCAGTATTTT.

This clonotype was seen a handful of times. This rearrangement joins TRBV18 to TRBJ2-1; weak D call: TRBD1 (6 bases). Germline values: CDR1 KGHSH, CDR2 LQKENI. The CDR3 totals 15 residues. V lost 1 base, J lost 9 bases, and 16 bases lay in between. Written as DNA, the CDR3 is TGTGCCAGCTCACCACGAAAGAACCGGGACATTGAGCAGTTCTTC. This sequence encodes CASSPRKNRDIEQFF.